The rows below give T cell receptor beta chains drawn from one sample of a study of beta chain features in type 1 diabetes. Only in-frame clones appear in the TCRdb table, and some are missing; sequencing was by immunoSEQ multiplex PCR. The sample has under 250,000 clones, approximately 14% seen once. What was sequenced was naive CD4+ T cells from blood. The receptors derive from a man aged 25 to 40 with type 1 diabetes. The CDR3 runs from the conserved cysteine through the conserved F or W. Each record gives: CDR3 DNA, CDR3 protein, V gene, D gene, J gene, clone size. A D gene is named only where the DNA matches it firmly. Rows may omit the clone size; those that give it use once, few, many or a size class.

CDR3nt: TGCGCCAGCAGCTTGGGTCGACAGGGATTGGGCGCTTTCTTT; CDR3aa: CASSLGRQGLGAFF; v_gene: TRBV5-1; d_gene: TRBD1; j_gene: TRBJ1-1; abundance: few
CDR3nt: TGCGCCAGCAGCTTGGTGGGAGAAGCCCTGGTACAAGAGACCCAGTACTTC; CDR3aa: CASSLVGEALVQETQYF; v_gene: TRBV5-1; d_gene: .; j_gene: TRBJ2-5; abundance: .
CDR3nt: TGCGCCAGCAGCCCGGACAGGGGGCGCGGCAATGAGCAGTTCTTC; CDR3aa: CASSPDRGRGNEQFF; v_gene: TRBV5-1; d_gene: TRBD1; j_gene: TRBJ2-1; abundance: .
CDR3nt: TGTGCCACCAGCGAAAATAGGAAGAGGGAAGAGACCCAGTACTTC; CDR3aa: CATSENRKREETQYF; v_gene: TRBV15; d_gene: .; j_gene: TRBJ2-5; abundance: once
CDR3nt: TGTGCCAGCAGCCGACAGGAAGAGACCCAGTACTTC; CDR3aa: CASSRQEETQYF; v_gene: TRBV2; d_gene: .; j_gene: TRBJ2-5; abundance: .
CDR3nt: TGTGCGAGCGGGGGGAGCACAGATACGCAGTATTTT; CDR3aa: CASGGSTDTQYF; v_gene: TRBV11-2; d_gene: TRBD2; j_gene: TRBJ2-3; abundance: .
CDR3nt: TGTGCCAGCAGTTCGGGGGGCACAAGCACAGATACGCAGTATTTT; CDR3aa: CASSSGGTSTDTQYF; v_gene: TRBV6-5; d_gene: .; j_gene: TRBJ2-3; abundance: few
CDR3nt: TGTGCCAGCAGCTTATTACGAGTCAATGAGCAGTTCTTC; CDR3aa: CASSLLRVNEQFF; v_gene: TRBV11-2; d_gene: .; j_gene: TRBJ2-1; abundance: .
CDR3nt: TGTGCTAGCAGCGTACACGGACTAAGCACAGATACGCAGTATTTT; CDR3aa: CASSVHGLSTDTQYF; v_gene: TRBV7-7; d_gene: .; j_gene: TRBJ2-3; abundance: few
CDR3nt: TGCGCCAGCAGCTCTCCGCCAGGACACCTCACAGATACGCAGTATTTT; CDR3aa: CASSSPPGHLTDTQYF; v_gene: TRBV5-1; d_gene: .; j_gene: TRBJ2-3; abundance: .
CDR3nt: TGTGCCAGCAGCCAAGATACAGCGGCTTACGTTGAGCAGTACTTC; CDR3aa: CASSQDTAAYVEQYF; v_gene: TRBV4-2; d_gene: .; j_gene: TRBJ2-7; abundance: few
CDR3nt: TGTGCCAGCAGTCCGCAGGGGGACAAGGCTAGCTACGAGCAGTACTTC; CDR3aa: CASSPQGDKASYEQYF; v_gene: TRBV7-9; d_gene: TRBD1; j_gene: TRBJ2-7; abundance: few
CDR3nt: TGTGCCAGCAGTTCCGCCGCGGGGTCCCAAGCTTTCTTT; CDR3aa: CASSSAAGSQAFF; v_gene: TRBV6-5; d_gene: .; j_gene: TRBJ1-1; abundance: .
CDR3nt: TGTGCCTGGAGTGCCGACGGACAGGGGAACACTGAAGCTTTCTTT; CDR3aa: CAWSADGQGNTEAFF; v_gene: TRBV30; d_gene: TRBD1; j_gene: TRBJ1-1; abundance: few
CDR3nt: TGCGCCAGCAGCTTCGGGGGGACTGAAGCTTTCTTT; CDR3aa: CASSFGGTEAFF; v_gene: TRBV5-1; d_gene: .; j_gene: TRBJ1-1; abundance: .
CDR3nt: TGTGCCAGCAGCCCCGGAGTTAGCACAGATACGCAGTATTTT; CDR3aa: CASSPGVSTDTQYF; v_gene: TRBV7-9; d_gene: .; j_gene: TRBJ2-3; abundance: few
CDR3nt: TGCGCCAGCAGCTTGGCCTCTTCCACCGGGGAGCTGTTTTTT; CDR3aa: CASSLASSTGELFF; v_gene: TRBV5-1; d_gene: .; j_gene: TRBJ2-2; abundance: .
CDR3nt: TGTGCCAGCAGTTACGGGGACAGGGGGCCCACAGATACGCAGTATTTT; CDR3aa: CASSYGDRGPTDTQYF; v_gene: TRBV6-5; d_gene: TRBD1; j_gene: TRBJ2-3; abundance: .
CDR3nt: TGTGCCAGCAGTGGAGGGGACAGCGGCTACACCTTC; CDR3aa: CASSGGDSGYTF; v_gene: TRBV2; d_gene: TRBD1; j_gene: TRBJ1-2; abundance: few
CDR3nt: TGTGCCAGCCATAGCGGGGGGTCCTCCTACGAGCAGTACTTC; CDR3aa: CASHSGGSSYEQYF; v_gene: TRBV27; d_gene: TRBD2; j_gene: TRBJ2-7; abundance: .
CDR3nt: TGCGCCAGCAGCTTGGACGGAGGACAGGGGGCCTCTGAAGCTTTCTTT; CDR3aa: CASSLDGGQGASEAFF; v_gene: TRBV5-1; d_gene: TRBD1; j_gene: TRBJ1-1; abundance: .
CDR3nt: TGCGCCAGCAGCCCTCTATCACTCGCGGGGTCTCCCTACAATGAGCAGTTCTTC; CDR3aa: CASSPLSLAGSPYNEQFF; v_gene: TRBV5-1; d_gene: .; j_gene: TRBJ2-1; abundance: few
CDR3nt: TGTGCCAGCGGACCCGGGGTTTCGTCCTACAATGAGCAGTTCTTC; CDR3aa: CASGPGVSSYNEQFF; v_gene: TRBV6-1; d_gene: .; j_gene: TRBJ2-1; abundance: few
CDR3nt: TGTGCCAGCAGTAGCGGGAGGGCCGAGCAGTTCTTC; CDR3aa: CASSSGRAEQFF; v_gene: TRBV6-5; d_gene: TRBD2; j_gene: TRBJ2-1; abundance: few
CDR3nt: TGTGCCAGCAGCGTAGTCGGGGGGGGCTACACCTTC; CDR3aa: CASSVVGGGYTF; v_gene: TRBV9; d_gene: .; j_gene: TRBJ1-2; abundance: few
CDR3nt: TGCGCCAGCAGCCGCCCCCCAGGGCAGTCTGGAAACACCATATATTTT; CDR3aa: CASSRPPGQSGNTIYF; v_gene: TRBV4-1; d_gene: .; j_gene: TRBJ1-3; abundance: .
CDR3nt: TGTGCCTGGAGTAACAGGATTGAATCCGAGCAGTACTTC; CDR3aa: CAWSNRIESEQYF; v_gene: TRBV30; d_gene: .; j_gene: TRBJ2-7; abundance: .
CDR3nt: TGTGCCAGCAGCCCCCAACTAGCGGGGGGCACCGGGGAGCTGTTTTTT; CDR3aa: CASSPQLAGGTGELFF; v_gene: TRBV9; d_gene: TRBD2; j_gene: TRBJ2-2; abundance: few
CDR3nt: TGTGCCAGCAGGGCTAGCGGGAGAGACAATGAGCAGTTCTTC; CDR3aa: CASRASGRDNEQFF; v_gene: TRBV7-9; d_gene: TRBD2; j_gene: TRBJ2-1; abundance: few
CDR3nt: TGCGCCAGCAGCTTGAGTCCAAACTCTGAAGCTTTCTTT; CDR3aa: CASSLSPNSEAFF; v_gene: TRBV5-1; d_gene: .; j_gene: TRBJ1-1; abundance: few
CDR3nt: TGTGCCAGCAGCGTAGGATTGGGGCAGGCGTTCGGGAATTCACCCCTCCACTTT; CDR3aa: CASSVGLGQAFGNSPLHF; v_gene: TRBV9; d_gene: .; j_gene: TRBJ1-6; abundance: .
CDR3nt: TGCGCCAGCAGCTTGGGTAGCAGGGGCTCCTACGAGCAGTACTTC; CDR3aa: CASSLGSRGSYEQYF; v_gene: TRBV5-1; d_gene: .; j_gene: TRBJ2-7; abundance: few
CDR3nt: TGTGCCAGCACCACTAGTGGTAGTTACACAGATACGCAGTATTTT; CDR3aa: CASTTSGSYTDTQYF; v_gene: TRBV7-9; d_gene: .; j_gene: TRBJ2-3; abundance: .
CDR3nt: TGTGCCAGCAGTCCTAGCGGCTACGAGCAGTACTTC; CDR3aa: CASSPSGYEQYF; v_gene: TRBV11-2; d_gene: TRBD2; j_gene: TRBJ2-7; abundance: .
CDR3nt: TGTGCCAGCAGCGCGGACAGGGGGCGGTCAGATACGCAGTATTTT; CDR3aa: CASSADRGRSDTQYF; v_gene: TRBV9; d_gene: TRBD1; j_gene: TRBJ2-3; abundance: few
CDR3nt: TGTGCCAGCAGCCGGGGTGGGGGGCAAGAGACCCAGTACTTC; CDR3aa: CASSRGGGQETQYF; v_gene: TRBV6-5; d_gene: .; j_gene: TRBJ2-5; abundance: .
CDR3nt: TGTGCCAGCAGTTCCCATGGGGGGCCTGGACAGGGGAAGGGCTACACCTTC; CDR3aa: CASSSHGGPGQGKGYTF; v_gene: TRBV7-8; d_gene: TRBD1; j_gene: TRBJ1-2; abundance: few
CDR3nt: TGCGCCAGCAGCTTGTTGACAGGGAAAGGCGACGAGCAGTACTTC; CDR3aa: CASSLLTGKGDEQYF; v_gene: TRBV5-1; d_gene: TRBD1; j_gene: TRBJ2-7; abundance: .
CDR3nt: TGTGCCAGCAGCGGCGCAGGGGGCAATCAGCCCCAGCATTTT; CDR3aa: CASSGAGGNQPQHF; v_gene: TRBV25-1; d_gene: .; j_gene: TRBJ1-5; abundance: few
CDR3nt: TGTGCCAGCAGCACCGGGTTGGCCGGGACCGGGGAGCTGTTTTTT; CDR3aa: CASSTGLAGTGELFF; v_gene: TRBV27; d_gene: .; j_gene: TRBJ2-2; abundance: .
CDR3nt: TGTGCCAGCAGTAGGACAGGGGTAAATCAGCCCCAGCATTTT; CDR3aa: CASSRTGVNQPQHF; v_gene: TRBV7-2; d_gene: TRBD1; j_gene: TRBJ1-5; abundance: .
CDR3nt: TGCGCCAGCAGCTTGGGGGCAGGGGAAAATTCACCCCTCCACTTT; CDR3aa: CASSLGAGENSPLHF; v_gene: TRBV5-1; d_gene: .; j_gene: TRBJ1-6; abundance: .
CDR3nt: TGCGCCAGCAGCCAAGGGAACGGGAATACCGACGTCTCTGGGCAGTACTTC; CDR3aa: CASSQGNGNTDVSGQYF; v_gene: TRBV4-1; d_gene: .; j_gene: TRBJ2-7; abundance: .
CDR3nt: TGCGCCAGCAGCCCATTAGCGGGGGGGCACGAGCAGTACTTC; CDR3aa: CASSPLAGGHEQYF; v_gene: TRBV4-1; d_gene: TRBD2; j_gene: TRBJ2-7; abundance: few
CDR3nt: TGTGCCTGGAGGGGGAGTAGTTATACGCAGTATTTT; CDR3aa: CAWRGSSYTQYF; v_gene: TRBV30; d_gene: .; j_gene: TRBJ2-3; abundance: .